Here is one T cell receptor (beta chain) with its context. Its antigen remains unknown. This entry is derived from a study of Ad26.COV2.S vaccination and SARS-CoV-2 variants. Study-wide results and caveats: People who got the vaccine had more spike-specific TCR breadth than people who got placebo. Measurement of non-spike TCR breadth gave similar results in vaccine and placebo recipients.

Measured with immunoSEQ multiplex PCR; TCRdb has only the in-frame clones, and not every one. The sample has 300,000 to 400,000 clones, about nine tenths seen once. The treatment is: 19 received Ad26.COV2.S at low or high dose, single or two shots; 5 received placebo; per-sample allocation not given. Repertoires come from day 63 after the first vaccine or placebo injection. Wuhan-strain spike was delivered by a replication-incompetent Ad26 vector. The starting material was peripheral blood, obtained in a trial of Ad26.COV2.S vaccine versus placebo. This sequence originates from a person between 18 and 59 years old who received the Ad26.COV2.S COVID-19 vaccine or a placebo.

The chain's CDR3 is CASSPGPGGDGYTF. The CDR3 DNA reads as TGTGCCAGCAGCCCGGGCCCAGGGGGCGATGGCTACACCTTC. The gene calls are TRBV5-6 and TRBJ1-2, with 8 bases identical to TRBD1. V lost 4 bases, J lost 6 bases, and 8 bases stayed unmatched. Germline-derived CDR1 and CDR2 are SGHDT and YYEEEE. The CDR3 length is 14 residues.